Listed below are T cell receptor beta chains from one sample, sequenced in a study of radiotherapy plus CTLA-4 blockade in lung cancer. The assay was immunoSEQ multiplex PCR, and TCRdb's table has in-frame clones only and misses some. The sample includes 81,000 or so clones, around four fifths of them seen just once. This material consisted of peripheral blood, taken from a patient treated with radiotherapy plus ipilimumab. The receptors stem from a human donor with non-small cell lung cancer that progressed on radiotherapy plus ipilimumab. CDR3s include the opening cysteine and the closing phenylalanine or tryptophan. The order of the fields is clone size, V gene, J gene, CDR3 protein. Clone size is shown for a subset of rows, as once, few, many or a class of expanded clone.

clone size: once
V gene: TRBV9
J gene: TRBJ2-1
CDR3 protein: CASSVEAGVYNEQFF

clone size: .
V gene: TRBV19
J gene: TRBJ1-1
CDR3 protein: CASSLGTGGLGEAFF

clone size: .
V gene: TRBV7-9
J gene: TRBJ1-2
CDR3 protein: CASSLAAGGNYGYTF

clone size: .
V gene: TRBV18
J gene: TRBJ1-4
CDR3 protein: CASSPDWGEKLFF

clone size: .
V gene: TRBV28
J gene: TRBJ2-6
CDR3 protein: CASSSSIPWTQSRANVLTF

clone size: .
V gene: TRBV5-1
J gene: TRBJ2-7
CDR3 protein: CASSLGQGVGEQYF

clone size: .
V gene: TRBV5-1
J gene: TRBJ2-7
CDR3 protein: CASSSPANEQYF

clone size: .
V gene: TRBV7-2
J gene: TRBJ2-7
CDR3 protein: CASSLIARSYEQYF

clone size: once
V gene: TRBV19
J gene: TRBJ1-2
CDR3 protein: CASTIERGGGYTF

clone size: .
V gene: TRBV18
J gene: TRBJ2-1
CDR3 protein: CASSRDAGGSYNEQFF

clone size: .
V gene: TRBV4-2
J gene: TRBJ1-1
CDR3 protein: CASSQAGSGGTDTEAFF

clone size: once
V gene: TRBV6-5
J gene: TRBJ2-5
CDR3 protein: CASGARGARQETQYF

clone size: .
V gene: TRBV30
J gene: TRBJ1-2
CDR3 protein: CAWSVSPYGYTF

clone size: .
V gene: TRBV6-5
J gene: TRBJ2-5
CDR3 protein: CASSRTFTGDGTQYF

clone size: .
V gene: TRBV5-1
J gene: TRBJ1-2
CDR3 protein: CASSPNRGGYGYTF

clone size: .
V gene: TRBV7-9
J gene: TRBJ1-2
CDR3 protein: CASSLGPGGYTF

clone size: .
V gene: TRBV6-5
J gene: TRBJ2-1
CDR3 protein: CASSYERGSYNEQFF

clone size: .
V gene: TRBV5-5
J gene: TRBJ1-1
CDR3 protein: CASSFHGNTEAFF

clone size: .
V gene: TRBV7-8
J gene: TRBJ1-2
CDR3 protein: CASEGNYGYTF

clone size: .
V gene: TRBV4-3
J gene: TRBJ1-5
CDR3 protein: CASSQVGPGLANQPQHF

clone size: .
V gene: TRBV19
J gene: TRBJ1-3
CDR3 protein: CASTIFDSGNTIYF

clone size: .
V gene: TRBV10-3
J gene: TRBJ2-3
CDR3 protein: CAISQPTGLDNTDTQYF

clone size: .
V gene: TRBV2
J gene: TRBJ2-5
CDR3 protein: CASSDRGTDQETQYF

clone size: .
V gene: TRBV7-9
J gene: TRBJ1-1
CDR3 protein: CASSPGTGGSMNTEAFF